This TCR beta chain was recovered during a study of T cell responses to AZD1222 COVID-19 vaccine. General study points: Just 5 to 7 people given AZD1222 tested seropositive at baseline.

Concerning this clone itself: Its antigen is currently unknown.

Assay: immunoSEQ multiplex PCR; the TCRdb copy retains only in-frame clones and omits some. This sample yields 120,000 or so clones, of which less than 95% are seen a single time; about 3.1% belongs to the top ten. Germline values: CDR1 SGHRS, CDR2 YFSETQ. The CDR3 has 16 amino acids. V was shortened by 0 bases and J by 8 bases, with 18 bases between the two germline ends. The receptor comes from an adult who received the AZD1222 COVID-19 vaccine. The sample in question was peripheral blood, obtained 28 days after the second AZD1222 dose. The chain carries TRBV5-1 and TRBJ2-4; no firm D call. The DNA for the CDR3 is TGCGCCAGCAGCTTGGAAGGTGTACCTGCTGGGGACATTCAGTACTTC. Residues: CASSLEGVPAGDIQYF.